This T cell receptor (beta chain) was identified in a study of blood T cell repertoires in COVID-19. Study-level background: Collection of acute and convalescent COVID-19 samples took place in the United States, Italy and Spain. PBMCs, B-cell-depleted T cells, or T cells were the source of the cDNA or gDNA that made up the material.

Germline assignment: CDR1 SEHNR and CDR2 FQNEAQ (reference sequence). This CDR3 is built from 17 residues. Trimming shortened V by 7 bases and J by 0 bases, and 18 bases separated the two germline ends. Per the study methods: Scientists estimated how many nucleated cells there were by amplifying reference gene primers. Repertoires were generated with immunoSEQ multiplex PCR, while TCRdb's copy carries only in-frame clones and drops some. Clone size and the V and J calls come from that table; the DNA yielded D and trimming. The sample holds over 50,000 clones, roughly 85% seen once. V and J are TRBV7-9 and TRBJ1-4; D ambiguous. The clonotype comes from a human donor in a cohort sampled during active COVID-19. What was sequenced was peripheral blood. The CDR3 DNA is TGTGCCAGCACCGGCTTGAACGTCCCTGCAACTAATGAAAAACTGTTTTTT. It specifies CASTGLNVPATNEKLFF.